This T cell receptor beta chain derives from a study of T cell changes during pregnancy in multiple sclerosis. The data were produced by immunoSEQ multiplex PCR, yet TCRdb's version contains in-frame clones alone and is incomplete. This sample yields 70,000 or so clones, of which roughly 89% are seen a single time; around 0.75% belongs to the top ten. The material sequenced was peripheral blood, taken in the third trimester of pregnancy. The TCR comes from a female donor in good health, enrolled as a control in a pregnancy study.

CDR3 nucleotides: TGTGCCAGCAGACTCCGGGACAGGGACTCTGGCTACACCTTC. Translating gives CASRLRDRDSGYTF. This chain joins TRBV28 and TRBJ1-2; 9 bases agree with TRBD1. This CDR3 comprises 14 residues. Germline V CDR1 and CDR2: MDHEN, SYDVKM. J gave up 7 bases and V 6 bases, and 9 bases lay outside the gene matches.